This T cell receptor (beta chain) was sequenced in a study of blood T cell repertoires in COVID-19. Study summary: The cDNA or gDNA used as material had been derived from T cells, B-cell-depleted T cells, or PBMCs.

The CDR3 is made up of 12 amino acids. Trimming left V 4 bases short and J 4 bases short, with 10 bases between. CDR1 and CDR2 (germline): GTSNPN, SVGIG (reference sequence). TCRdb's copy holds only in-frame clones and misses some; the assay was immunoSEQ multiplex PCR. This repertoire shows tens of thousands of clones, 80% to 90% found once; its top ten account for 0.9% to 1.5%. The rearrangement joins TRBV30 to TRBJ1-1; possibly TRBD1 for D (6 bases). Specimen: peripheral blood. This TCR derives from a man aged 35-49 years with acute or convalescent COVID-19. This chain's CDR3 is CAWNPGVTEAFF. The CDR3 DNA sequence: TGTGCCTGGAACCCAGGGGTCACTGAAGCTTTCTTT.